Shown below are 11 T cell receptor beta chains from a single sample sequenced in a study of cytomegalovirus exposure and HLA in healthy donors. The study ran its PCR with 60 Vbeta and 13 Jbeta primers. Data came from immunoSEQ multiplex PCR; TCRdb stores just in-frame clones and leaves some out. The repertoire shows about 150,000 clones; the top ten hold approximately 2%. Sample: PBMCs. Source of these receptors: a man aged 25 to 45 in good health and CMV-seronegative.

The CDR3 reads CASSSTGVEQYF. The CDR3 DNA sequence: TGTGCCAGCAGCTCGACAGGGGTCGAGCAGTACTTC. V usage is TRBV7-9 and J usage is TRBJ2-7, with 8 bases aligning to TRBD1. The J segment lost 6 bases and the V segment lost 4 bases, leaving 2 bases of the junction unmatched. The CDR3 has 12 amino acids. Germline V gene lookup returns CDR1 SEHNR and CDR2 FQNEAQ (reference sequence). The whole variable domain, filled in from reference TRBV7-9 and TRBJ2-7, reads DTGVSQNPRHKITKRGQNVTFRCDPISEHNRLYWYRQTLGQGPEFLTYFQNEAQLEKSRLLSDRFSAERPKGSFSTLEIQRTEQGDSAMYLCASSSTGVEQYFGPGTRLTVT.

CDR3 sequence (DNA): TGTGCCAGCAGCTGGGTGACAGAAGACTATGGCTACACCTTC. Translated: CASSWVTEDYGYTF. V is TRBV5-6 and J is TRBJ1-2; the D gene is possibly TRBD1 (5 bases). Germline V CDR1 and CDR2: SGHDT, YYEEEE. There are 14 residues in the CDR3. V was cut by 3 bases and J by 3 bases, with 12 bases left in between.

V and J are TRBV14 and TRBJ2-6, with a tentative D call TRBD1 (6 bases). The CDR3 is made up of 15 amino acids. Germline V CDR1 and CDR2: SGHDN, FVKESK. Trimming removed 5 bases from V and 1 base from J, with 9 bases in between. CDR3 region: CASSFQGSGANVLTF. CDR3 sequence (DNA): TGTGCCAGCAGCTTCCAGGGGTCTGGGGCCAACGTCCTGACTTTC.

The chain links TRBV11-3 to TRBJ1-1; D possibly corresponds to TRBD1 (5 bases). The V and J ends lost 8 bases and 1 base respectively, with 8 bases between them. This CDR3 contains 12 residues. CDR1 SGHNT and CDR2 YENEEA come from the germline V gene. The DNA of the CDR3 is TGTGCCAGCGCCGGGGGGAACACTGAAGCTTTCTTT. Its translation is CASAGGNTEAFF.

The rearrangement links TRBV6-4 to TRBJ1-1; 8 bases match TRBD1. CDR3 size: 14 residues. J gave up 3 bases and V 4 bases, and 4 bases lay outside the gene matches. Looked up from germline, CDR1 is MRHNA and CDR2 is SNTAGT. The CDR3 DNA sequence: TGTGCCAGCAGTGTGGGACAGGAGGACACTGAAGCTTTCTTT. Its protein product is CASSVGQEDTEAFF.

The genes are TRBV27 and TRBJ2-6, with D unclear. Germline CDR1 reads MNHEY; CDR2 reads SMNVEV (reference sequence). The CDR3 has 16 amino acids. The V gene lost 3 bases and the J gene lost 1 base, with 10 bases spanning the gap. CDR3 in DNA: TGTGCCAGCAGTTTCCGAGACACTTCTGGGGCCAACGTCCTGACTTTC. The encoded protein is CASSFRDTSGANVLTF.

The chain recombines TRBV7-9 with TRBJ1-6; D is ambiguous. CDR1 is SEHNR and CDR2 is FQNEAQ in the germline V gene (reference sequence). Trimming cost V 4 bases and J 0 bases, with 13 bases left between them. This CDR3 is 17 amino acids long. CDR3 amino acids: CASSSELGSSYNSPLHF. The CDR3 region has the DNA TGTGCCAGCAGCTCTGAACTGGGGAGCTCCTATAATTCACCCCTCCACTTT. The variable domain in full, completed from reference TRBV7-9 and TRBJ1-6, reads DTGVSQNPRHKITKRGQNVTFRCDPISEHNRLYWYRQTLGQGPEFLTYFQNEAQLEKSRLLSDRFSAERPKGSFSTLEIQRTEQGDSAMYLCASSSELGSSYNSPLHFGNGTRLTVT.

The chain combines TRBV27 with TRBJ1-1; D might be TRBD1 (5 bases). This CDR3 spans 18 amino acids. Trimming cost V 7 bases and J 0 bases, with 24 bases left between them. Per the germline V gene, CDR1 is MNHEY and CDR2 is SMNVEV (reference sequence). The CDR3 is CASTLLRDSLVMNTEAFF. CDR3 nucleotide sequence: TGTGCCAGCACTCTCCTCAGGGACTCTTTGGTTATGAACACTGAAGCTTTCTTT.

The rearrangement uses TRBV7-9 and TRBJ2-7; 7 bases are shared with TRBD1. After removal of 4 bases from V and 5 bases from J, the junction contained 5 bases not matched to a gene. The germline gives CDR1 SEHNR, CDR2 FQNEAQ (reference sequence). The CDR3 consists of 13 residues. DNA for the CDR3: TGTGCCAGCAGCTCTACCGGGACAGACGAGCAGTACTTC. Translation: CASSSTGTDEQYF.

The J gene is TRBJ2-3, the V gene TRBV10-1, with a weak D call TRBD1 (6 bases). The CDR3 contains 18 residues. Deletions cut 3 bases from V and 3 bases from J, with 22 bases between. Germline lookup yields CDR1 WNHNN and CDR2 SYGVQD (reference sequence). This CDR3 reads CASSDPLGQGPRTDTQYF. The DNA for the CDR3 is TGCGCCAGCAGTGACCCCCTTGGTCAGGGGCCACGGACAGATACGCAGTATTTT.

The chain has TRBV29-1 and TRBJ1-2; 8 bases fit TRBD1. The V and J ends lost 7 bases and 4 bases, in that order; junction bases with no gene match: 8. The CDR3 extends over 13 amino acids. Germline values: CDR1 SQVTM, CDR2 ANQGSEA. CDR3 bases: TGCAGCGCCCGGTCGGGACAGGCCTATGGCTACACCTTC. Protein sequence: CSARSGQAYGYTF.